This TCR beta chain was sequenced for a study of blood T cell repertoires in COVID-19. At the level of the study: PBMCs, B-cell-depleted T cells, or T cells provided the cDNA or gDNA that made up the material.

The CDR3 covers 16 residues. Trimming took 4 bases from V and 0 from J, leaving 15 bases between them. Germline-derived CDR1 and CDR2 are MNHEY and SVGEGT. Per the original data handling: Reference gene primers were amplified, and this amplification served to estimate nucleated cell counts. Here immunoSEQ multiplex PCR was the method, and the copy in TCRdb shows in-frame clones only, minus some. Clonal size and the V and J genes are those of that table, whereas D and trimming came from the DNA. In the table there are around 36,000 clones, roughly four fifths of which are singletons. The gene calls are TRBV6-2 or TRBV6-3 and TRBJ1-1; unclear D gene. What was sequenced was peripheral blood. The TCR was taken from an older man with active or convalescent COVID-19. Here the CDR3 DNA reads TGTGCCAGCAGTTCTATGCAGCGTTTCCTGAACACTGAAGCTTTCTTT. It is translated as CASSSMQRFLNTEAFF.